This T cell receptor beta chain comes out of a study of shared clonotypes between healthy human individuals. The data were produced by immunoSEQ multiplex PCR, yet TCRdb's version contains in-frame clones alone and is incomplete. Of roughly 500,000 clones in the sample, roughly three quarters were seen once. Trimming shortened V by 1 base and J by 4 bases, and 8 bases separated the two germline ends. The germline gives CDR1 SGHVS, CDR2 FQNEAQ. The CDR3 covers 13 residues. Sequencing input: PBMCs. V and J are TRBV7-8 and TRBJ2-7; a possible D gene is TRBD1 (5 bases). The TCR originated in a woman aged 40 to 50 in good health. Some clones in this sample may be carry-over from other donors' samples. For the CDR3, the DNA is TGTGCCAGCAGCTTAGTCTCAGGGTACGAGCAGTACTTC. Translated, it gives CASSLVSGYEQYF.